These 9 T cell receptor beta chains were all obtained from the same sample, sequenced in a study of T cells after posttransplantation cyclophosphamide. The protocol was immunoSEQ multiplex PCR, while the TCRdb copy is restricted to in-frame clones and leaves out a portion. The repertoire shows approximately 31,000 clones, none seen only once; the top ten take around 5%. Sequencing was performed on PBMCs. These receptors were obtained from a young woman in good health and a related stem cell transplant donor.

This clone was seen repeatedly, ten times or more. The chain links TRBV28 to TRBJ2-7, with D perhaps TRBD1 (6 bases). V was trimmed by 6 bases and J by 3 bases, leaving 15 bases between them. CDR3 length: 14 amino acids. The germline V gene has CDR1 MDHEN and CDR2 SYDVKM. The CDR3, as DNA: TGTGCCAGCAGCAGACTTGCAGGGGACTACGAGCAGTACTTC. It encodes CASSRLAGDYEQYF.

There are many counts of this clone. The CDR3 sequence: CASSFGQGAGQPQHF. CDR3 sequence (DNA): TGTGCCAGCAGTTTTGGCCAGGGGGCAGGTCAGCCCCAGCATTTT. V and J are TRBV12-3 or TRBV12-4 and TRBJ1-5, with 8 nucleotides matching TRBD1. The trim removed 3 bases at V and 6 bases at J, leaving 7 bases unmatched. The CDR3 is 15 residues long.

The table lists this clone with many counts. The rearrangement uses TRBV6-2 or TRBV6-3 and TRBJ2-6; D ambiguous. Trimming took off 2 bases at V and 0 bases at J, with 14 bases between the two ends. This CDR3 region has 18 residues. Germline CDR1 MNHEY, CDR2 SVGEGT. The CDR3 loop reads CASSYVLSRISGANVLTF. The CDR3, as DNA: TGTGCCAGCAGTTACGTCCTTAGCCGGATCTCTGGGGCCAACGTCCTGACTTTC.

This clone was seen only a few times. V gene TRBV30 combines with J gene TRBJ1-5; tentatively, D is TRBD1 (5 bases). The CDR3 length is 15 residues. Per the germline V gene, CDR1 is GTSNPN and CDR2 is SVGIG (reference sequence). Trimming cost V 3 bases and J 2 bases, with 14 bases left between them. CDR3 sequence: CAWRVGGGGNQPQHF. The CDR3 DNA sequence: TGTGCCTGGAGAGTGGGGGGGGGTGGCAATCAGCCCCAGCATTTT. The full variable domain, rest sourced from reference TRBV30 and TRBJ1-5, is SQTIHQWPATLVQPVGSPLSLECTVEGTSNPNLYWYRQAAGRGLQLLFYSVGIGQISSEVPQNLSASRPQDRQFILSSKKLLLSDSGFYLCAWRVGGGGNQPQHFGDGTRLSIL.

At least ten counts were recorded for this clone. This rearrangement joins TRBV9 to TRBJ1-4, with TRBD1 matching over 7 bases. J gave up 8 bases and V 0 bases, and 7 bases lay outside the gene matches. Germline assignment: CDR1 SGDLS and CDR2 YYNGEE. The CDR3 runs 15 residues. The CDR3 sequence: CASSVGGGNREKLFF. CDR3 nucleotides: TGTGCCAGCAGCGTAGGAGGGGGCAATAGAGAAAAACTGTTTTTT.

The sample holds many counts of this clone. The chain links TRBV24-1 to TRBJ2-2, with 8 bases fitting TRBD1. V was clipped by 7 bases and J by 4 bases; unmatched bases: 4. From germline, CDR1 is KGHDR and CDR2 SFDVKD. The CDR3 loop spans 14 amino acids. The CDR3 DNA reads TGTGCCACCAGCCGGACAGGGCGCACCGGGGAGCTGTTTTTT. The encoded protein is CATSRTGRTGELFF.

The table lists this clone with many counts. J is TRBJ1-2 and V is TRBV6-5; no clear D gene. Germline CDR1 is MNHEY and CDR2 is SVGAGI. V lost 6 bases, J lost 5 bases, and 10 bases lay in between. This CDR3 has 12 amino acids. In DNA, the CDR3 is TGTGCCAGCAGCCCCGAAGGGTATGGCTACACCTTC. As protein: CASSPEGYGYTF.

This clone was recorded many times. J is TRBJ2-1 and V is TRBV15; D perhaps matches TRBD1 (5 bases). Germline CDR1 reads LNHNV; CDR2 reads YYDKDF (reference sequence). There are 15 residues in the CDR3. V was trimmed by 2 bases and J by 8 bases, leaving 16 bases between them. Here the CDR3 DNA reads TGTGCCACCAGCAGAAATCCTGACAGTTTCGATGAGCAGTTCTTC. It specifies CATSRNPDSFDEQFF.

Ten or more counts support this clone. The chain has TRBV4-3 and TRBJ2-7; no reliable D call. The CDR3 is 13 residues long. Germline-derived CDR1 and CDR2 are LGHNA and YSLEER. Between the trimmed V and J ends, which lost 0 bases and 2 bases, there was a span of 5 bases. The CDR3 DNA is TGCGCCAGCAGCCAAGACAGGCCCTACGAGCAGTACTTC. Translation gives CASSQDRPYEQYF.